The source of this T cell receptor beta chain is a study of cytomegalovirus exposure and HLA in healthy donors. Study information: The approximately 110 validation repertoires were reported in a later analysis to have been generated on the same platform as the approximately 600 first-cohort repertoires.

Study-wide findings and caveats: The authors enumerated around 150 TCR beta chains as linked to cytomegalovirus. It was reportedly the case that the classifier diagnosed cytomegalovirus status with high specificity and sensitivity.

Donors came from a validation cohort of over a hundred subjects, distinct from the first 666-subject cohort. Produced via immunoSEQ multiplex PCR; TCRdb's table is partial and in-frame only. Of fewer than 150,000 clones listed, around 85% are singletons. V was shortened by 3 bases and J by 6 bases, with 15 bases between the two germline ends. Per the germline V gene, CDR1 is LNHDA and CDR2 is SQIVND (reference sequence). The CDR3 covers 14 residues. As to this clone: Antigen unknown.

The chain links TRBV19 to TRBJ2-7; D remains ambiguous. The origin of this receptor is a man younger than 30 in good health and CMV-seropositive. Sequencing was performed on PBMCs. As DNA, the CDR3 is TGTGCCAGTAGTATGAGAGCCCCCCCCTTCGAGCAGTACTTC. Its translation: CASSMRAPPFEQYF.